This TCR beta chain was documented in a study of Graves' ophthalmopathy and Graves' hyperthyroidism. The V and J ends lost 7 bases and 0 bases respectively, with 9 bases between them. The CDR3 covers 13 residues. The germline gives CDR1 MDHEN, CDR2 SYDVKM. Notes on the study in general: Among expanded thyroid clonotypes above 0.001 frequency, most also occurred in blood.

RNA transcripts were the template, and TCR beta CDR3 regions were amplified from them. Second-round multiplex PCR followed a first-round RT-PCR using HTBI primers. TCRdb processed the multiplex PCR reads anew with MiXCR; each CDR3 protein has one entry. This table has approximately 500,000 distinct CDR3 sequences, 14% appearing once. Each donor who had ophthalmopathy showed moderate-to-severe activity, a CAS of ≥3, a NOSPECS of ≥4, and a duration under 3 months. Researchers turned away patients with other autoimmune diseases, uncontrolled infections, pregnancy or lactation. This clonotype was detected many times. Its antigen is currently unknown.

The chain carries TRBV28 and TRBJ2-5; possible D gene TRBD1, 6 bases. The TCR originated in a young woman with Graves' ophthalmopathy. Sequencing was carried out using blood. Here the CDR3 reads CASTGQYQETQYF. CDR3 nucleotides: TGTGCCAGCACCGGACAGTACCAAGAGACCCAGTACTTC. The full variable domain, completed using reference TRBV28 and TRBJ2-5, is DVKVTQSSRYLVKRTGEKVFLECVQDMDHENMFWYRQDPGLGLRLIYFSYDVKMKEKGDIPEGYSVSREKKERFSLILESASTNQTSMYLCASTGQYQETQYFGPGTRLLVL.